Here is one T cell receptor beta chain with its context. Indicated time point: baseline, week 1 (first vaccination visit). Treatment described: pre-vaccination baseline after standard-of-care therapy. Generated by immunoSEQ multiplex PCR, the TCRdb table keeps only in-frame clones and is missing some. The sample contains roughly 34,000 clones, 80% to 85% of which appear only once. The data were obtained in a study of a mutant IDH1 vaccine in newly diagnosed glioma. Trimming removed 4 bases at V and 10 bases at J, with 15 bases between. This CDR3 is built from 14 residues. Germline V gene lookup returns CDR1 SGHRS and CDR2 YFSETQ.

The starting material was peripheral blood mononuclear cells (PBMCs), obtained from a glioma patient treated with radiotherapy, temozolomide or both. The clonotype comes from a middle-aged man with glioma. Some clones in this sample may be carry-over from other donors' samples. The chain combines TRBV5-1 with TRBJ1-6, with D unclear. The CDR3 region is CASSLDVGRSPLHF. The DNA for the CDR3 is TGCGCCAGCAGCCTCGACGTGGGCCGATCACCCCTCCACTTT.